In its sample, the clone carrying this T cell receptor beta chain was seen once. The CDR3 contains 16 residues. Trimming stripped 5 bases from V and 0 bases from J, with 16 bases between. Germline assignment: CDR1 SGHNT and CDR2 YYREEE (reference sequence). This sample is drawn from a study of shared clonotypes between healthy human individuals. Some clones are missing from TCRdb's copy, which holds only in-frame ones; the method was immunoSEQ multiplex PCR. The table has some 1.4 million clones, around 97% seen once. The chain uses TRBV5-4 and TRBJ2-3, with D unclear. Sequencing was done on a sample of naive CD4+ T cells sorted from blood. As for subset: CD45RA+ positively selected. This receptor was identified in a man under 40 in good health. This chain's CDR3 is CASRPPRSASTDTQYF. The CDR3 nucleotides read TGTGCCAGCAGACCCCCCCGGAGTGCTAGCACAGATACGCAGTATTTT.